This TCR beta chain was identified during a study of cytomegalovirus exposure and HLA in healthy donors. Study results and limitations: Across donors, presence/absence analyses took sequencing depth to be roughly uniform.

To note about this clone: The target antigen is unknown.

The PCR was carried out with 60 Vbeta primers and 13 Jbeta primers. Some clones are missing from TCRdb's copy, which holds only in-frame ones; the method was immunoSEQ multiplex PCR. The table lists roughly 150,000 clones, around three quarters of them singletons. The V gene lost 3 bases and the J gene lost 3 bases, with 15 bases spanning the gap. Germline V gene data show CDR1 as SGHDT and CDR2 as YYEEEE. The length of the CDR3 is 15 residues. While unrecorded immune exposures were likely, the donors were nominally healthy when sampled. The specimen was PBMCs. The source is a male donor in good health and CMV-seronegative. The chain uses TRBV5-6 and TRBJ1-1; D call uncertain. CDR3 protein: CASSSFLGWDTEAFF. The CDR3 DNA sequence: TGTGCCAGCAGCTCGTTTCTGGGCTGGGACACTGAAGCTTTCTTT.